Listed below are T cell receptor beta chains from one sample, sequenced in a study of breast tumors, draining lymph nodes, adjacent tissues. TCRdb independently ran MiXCR on the multiplex PCR reads; one entry per CDR3 protein. The sample contains over 130,000 distinct CDR3 sequences, less than 35% of which appear only once. The material sequenced was axillary lymph node tissue. These receptors all stem from a female donor with breast cancer. Some clones in this sample may be carry-over from other donors' samples. Each CDR3 is given with its conserved first and last residue. Each record gives: D gene, J gene, clone size, CDR3 length, V gene, CDR3 DNA, CDR3 protein. The D gene is left open where the match is weak. Size tells how often a clone was seen (once, few, many) or the class of an expanded clone, and some rows leave it out.

>NA|TRBJ2-1|many|14|TRBV14
TGTGCCAGCAGCCCTGTCGGCGGTTACAATGAGCAGTTCTTC
CASSPVGGYNEQFF
>NA|TRBJ1-4|NA|14|TRBV15
TGTGCCACCAGCAGTGAGGGGACAAGTGGAAAACTGTTTTTT
CATSSEGTSGKLFF
>NA|TRBJ2-5|NA|13|TRBV6-6
TGTGCCAGCAGTCCCTTAAGCAATCAGCCCCAGTACTTC
CASSPLSNQPQYF
>NA|TRBJ1-4|few|17|TRBV3-1
TGTGCCAGCAGCCAAGCCCTTGGGGGGGGTGTAGATGAAAAACTGTTTTTT
CASSQALGGGVDEKLFF
>TRBD2|TRBJ2-5|many|14|TRBV5-1
TGCGCCAGCAGCTTGGCGCTTCTAGCGGGGACCCAGTACTTC
CASSLALLAGTQYF
>NA|TRBJ1-1|NA|13|TRBV6-4
TGTGCCAGCAGTGTTTCACTGAGCACTGAAGCTTTCTTT
CASSVSLSTEAFF
>TRBD2|TRBJ2-7|NA|13|TRBV5-4
TGTGCCAGCAGCTTAGCGGGAGTAGGGGAGCAGTACTTC
CASSLAGVGEQYF
>TRBD1|TRBJ1-2|NA|14|TRBV19
TGTGCCAGTAGTAAACAGGGGGCGTGCGGTGGCTACACCTTC
CASSKQGACGGYTF
>NA|TRBJ1-5|many|15|TRBV6-1
TGTGCCAGTTTACCGGGACCCCTTTCGGAACAGCCCCAGCATTTT
CASLPGPLSEQPQHF
>TRBD2|TRBJ2-5|NA|16|TRBV12-3/TRBV12-4
TGTGCCAGCAGGCCTGGACTAGCGGGGGCCCAAGAGACCCAGTACTTC
CASRPGLAGAQETQYF
>TRBD1|TRBJ1-2|once|16|TRBV7-2
TGTGCCAGCAGCTTAAATTTTCAGGGACAGCCCTATGGCCACACCTTC
CASSLNFQGQPYGHTF
>NA|TRBJ1-1|NA|15|TRBV12-3/TRBV12-4
TGTGCCAGCAGTTCGGGGGGAGGGGCCTACACTGAAGCTTTCTTT
CASSSGGGAYTEAFF
>TRBD1|TRBJ2-5|NA|16|TRBV7-3
TGTGCCAGCAGCTTAGGTCGGGACAGGGGGCGAGAGACCCAGTACTTC
CASSLGRDRGRETQYF
>NA|TRBJ1-4|many|15|TRBV7-2
TGTGCCAGCAGCTCCAGGGCCGCAACTAATGAAAAACTGTTTTTT
CASSSRAATNEKLFF
>TRBD1|TRBJ1-5|many|16|TRBV12-3/TRBV12-4
TGTGCCAGCAGTTTGACAGGGGGGTCCGGCAATCAGCCCCAGCATTTT
CASSLTGGSGNQPQHF
>NA|TRBJ1-1|few|14|TRBV20-1
TGCAGTGCTAGACGGGGAACGGGGTACACTGAAGCTTTCTTT
CSARRGTGYTEAFF
>NA|TRBJ2-2|many|12|TRBV11-3
TGTGCCAGCAGCTACCGATACGGGGAGCTGTTTTTT
CASSYRYGELFF
>TRBD1|TRBJ1-4|many|17|TRBV5-5
TGTGCCAGCAGTTCACTGGCCGGGACAGAAGATTTAGGAAAACTGTTTTTT
CASSSLAGTEDLGKLFF
>TRBD2|TRBJ2-5|NA|13|TRBV4-1
TGCGCCAGCAGCCACCGGACTAGAGAGTCCCGGTACTTC
CASSHRTRESRYF
>NA|TRBJ1-1|NA|14|TRBV5-1
TGCGCCGGCAGCTTGAGGGTGGGGAACACTGAGGCTTTCTTT
CAGSLRVGNTEAFF